The rows below give T cell receptor beta chains drawn from one sample of a study of glioma-infiltrating T cells. In TCRdb, the multiplex PCR reads were re-called with MiXCR into one record per CDR3 protein. This repertoire shows 400,000 or so distinct CDR3 sequences, around 45% found once; its top ten account for approximately 12%. Sequencing was carried out using glioma tissue, nonneoplastic brain tissue, or PBMCs (not recorded which). These receptors were obtained from a human donor with low-grade glioma or glioblastoma, undergoing nonglioma brain surgery, or in good health (not recorded which). Each CDR3 is given with its conserved first and last residue. A D gene is named only where the DNA matches it firmly. Expanded clones are given a class, and other clones once, few, many or no size at all.

>once|TRBV5-1|NA|TRBJ1-2
CASSRRGHYYGYTF
TGCGCCAGCAGCCGGCGGGGACACTACTATGGCTACACCTTC
>NA|TRBV4-2|NA|TRBJ2-7
CASSQGTGLYEQYF
TGTGCCAGCAGCCAAGGTACAGGGCTCTACGAGCAGTACTTC
>NA|TRBV7-2|NA|TRBJ2-5
CASSPAGIGDTQYF
TGTGCCAGCAGCCCTGCGGGGATCGGAGATACCCAGTACTTC
>few|TRBV7-2|NA|TRBJ2-3
CASSLWSSRGTDTQYF
TGTGCCAGCAGCTTATGGAGTAGTCGGGGCACAGATACGCAGTATTTT
>many|TRBV28|NA|TRBJ2-3
CASSLDTRRPKYTQYF
TGTGCCAGCAGTTTGGACACGCGACGACCGAAGTATACGCAGTATTTT
>few|TRBV5-4|NA|TRBJ2-7
CASSSLRGESFYEQYF
TGTGCCAGCAGCTCCCTTCGTGGAGAATCTTTCTACGAGCAGTACTTC
>NA|TRBV5-1|NA|TRBJ2-7
CASILERRAYEQYF
TGCGCCAGCATTCTGGAGCGGAGGGCCTACGAGCAGTACTTC
>NA|TRBV7-9|TRBD1|TRBJ2-7
CASTPQGSMSYEQYF
TGTGCCAGCACTCCACAGGGGTCGATGTCCTACGAGCAGTACTTC
>many|TRBV20-1|NA|TRBJ2-3
CSPGYHTDTQYF
TGCAGTCCAGGCTACCACACAGATACGCAGTATTTT
>many|TRBV6-2/TRBV6-3|NA|TRBJ2-1
CASKPVWTRDLNNEQFF
TGTGCCAGCAAACCTGTGTGGACCCGGGACTTAAACAATGAGCAGTTCTTC
>NA|TRBV3-1|NA|TRBJ2-7
CASGSGTNEQYF
TGTGCCAGCGGATCCGGGACCAACGAGCAGTACTTC
>many|TRBV6-2/TRBV6-3|NA|TRBJ1-5
CASTGGTWQPQHF
TGTGCCAGCACCGGGGGTACTTGGCAGCCCCAGCATTTT
>NA|TRBV25-1|NA|TRBJ2-7
CASSESHPVGNEQYF
TGTGCCAGCAGTGAATCGCATCCTGTGGGTAACGAGCAGTACTTC
>few|TRBV4-3|TRBD2|TRBJ2-7
CASSQDPLAGNYYEQYF
TGCGCCAGCAGCCAAGATCCGTTAGCGGGGAATTACTACGAGCAGTACTTC
>NA|TRBV4-1|NA|TRBJ1-2
CASSQTGPDGYTF
TGCGCCAGCAGCCAGACGGGACCTGATGGCTACACCTTC
>few|TRBV3-1|NA|TRBJ2-1
CASSPLTLRNEQFF
TGTGCCAGCAGCCCCCTCACCCTCCGTAATGAGCAGTTCTTC
>NA|TRBV4-2|NA|TRBJ1-2
CASSQDVSGLGGYTF
TGTGCCAGCAGCCAAGATGTTAGCGGTTTGGGTGGCTACACCTTC
>NA|TRBV7-2|NA|TRBJ2-2
CASSRISSTGELFF
TGTGCCAGCAGCCGAATTTCCAGCACCGGGGAGCTGTTTTTT
>NA|TRBV4-1|NA|TRBJ2-7
CASSHPAGQRGYEQYF
TGCGCCAGCAGCCACCCTGCGGGACAGAGGGGCTACGAGCAGTACTTC
>NA|TRBV7-2|NA|TRBJ2-4
CASSFFGPKNIQYF
TGTGCCAGCAGCTTTTTCGGACCTAAAAACATTCAGTACTTC
>few|TRBV20-1|NA|TRBJ2-7
CSARARWGGYEQYF
TGCAGTGCTAGAGCCCGTTGGGGCGGTTACGAGCAGTACTTC
>NA|TRBV27|TRBD1|TRBJ2-2
CASRGTGWIAGELFF
TGTGCCAGCAGGGGGACAGGGTGGATTGCCGGGGAGCTGTTTTTT
>NA|TRBV6-2/TRBV6-3|NA|TRBJ2-6
CASSIGRDSGANVLTF
TGTGCCAGCAGCATCGGCCGTGACTCTGGGGCCAACGTCCTGACTTTC
>few|TRBV28|TRBD2|TRBJ2-5
CASSFEGLEQETQYF
TGTGCCAGCAGTTTTGAAGGACTAGAGCAAGAGACCCAGTACTTC
>many|TRBV6-1|NA|TRBJ2-1
CASSETSLYNEQFF
TGTGCCAGCAGTGAAACGTCGCTCTACAATGAGCAGTTCTTC
>many|TRBV15|NA|TRBJ1-5
CATSRDDQPQHF
TGTGCCACCAGCAGAGATGACCAGCCCCAGCATTTT
>NA|TRBV7-9|TRBD1|TRBJ2-7
CASSWDRDHEQYF
TGTGCCAGCAGCTGGGACAGGGACCACGAGCAGTACTTC
>NA|TRBV28|TRBD2|TRBJ2-3
CASSLRLAGLSTDTQYF
TGTGCCAGCAGTTTACGTCTAGCGGGGCTAAGCACAGATACGCAGTATTTT
>many|TRBV15|NA|TRBJ2-1
CATSRDRTYYNEQFF
TGTGCCACCAGCAGAGATAGGACGTACTACAATGAGCAGTTCTTC
>few|TRBV18|NA|TRBJ2-3
CASSPSRRTDTQYF
TGTGCCAGCTCACCTTCCAGGCGCACAGATACGCAGTATTTT
>NA|TRBV20-1|TRBD1|TRBJ2-2
CSAKGQANGELFF
TGCAGTGCTAAGGGACAGGCTAACGGGGAGCTGTTTTTT
>NA|TRBV5-1|TRBD2|TRBJ2-2
CASSLFPGLADTGELFF
TGCGCCAGCAGCTTGTTCCCGGGACTAGCGGACACCGGGGAGCTGTTTTTT
>NA|TRBV6-1|TRBD2|TRBJ2-1
CATTPGYSGRADNEQFF
TGTGCCACCACCCCAGGGTATAGCGGGAGGGCCGACAATGAGCAGTTCTTC
>NA|TRBV7-9|NA|TRBJ1-5
CASSSTAGNQPQHF
TGTGCCAGCAGCTCCACAGCTGGTAATCAGCCCCAGCATTTT
>NA|TRBV20-1|TRBD1|TRBJ2-7
CSARASRDRVLYEQYF
TGCAGTGCTAGAGCGTCCCGGGACAGGGTTCTCTACGAGCAGTACTTC
>NA|TRBV7-2|TRBD2|TRBJ2-5
CASSRSGLLRETQYF
TGTGCCAGCAGCCGTAGCGGGCTCCTTCGGGAGACCCAGTACTTC
>many|TRBV6-1|TRBD1|TRBJ2-3
CASSEQAWDRGFTDTQYF
TGTGCCAGCAGTGAACAGGCTTGGGACAGGGGATTCACAGATACGCAGTATTTT
>many|TRBV7-8|TRBD2|TRBJ2-5
CASSLGLGLAEDQETQYF
TGTGCCAGCAGCTTAGGTCTCGGACTAGCGGAAGATCAAGAGACCCAGTACTTC
>NA|TRBV7-9|NA|TRBJ2-3
CASSARLQRPSDTQYF
TGTGCCAGCAGCGCCCGCTTGCAACGTCCGTCCGATACGCAGTATTTT
>NA|TRBV15|NA|TRBJ2-1
CATSSAELSSYNEQFF
TGTGCCACCAGCTCGGCCGAACTAAGCTCCTACAATGAGCAGTTCTTC
>NA|TRBV7-2|TRBD2|TRBJ2-3
CASSTLAGGVTDTQYF
TGTGCCAGCAGCACACTAGCGGGAGGGGTCACAGATACGCAGTATTTT
>NA|TRBV7-6|NA|TRBJ2-5
CASSLERGRETQYF
TGTGCCAGCAGCTTAGAGAGGGGACGAGAGACCCAGTACTTC
>NA|TRBV10-1|TRBD1|TRBJ1-5
CASVGTGYSNQPQHF
TGCGCCAGCGTCGGGACAGGGTATAGCAATCAGCCCCAGCATTTT
>NA|TRBV28|NA|TRBJ2-4
CASRASRGKNIQYF
TGTGCCAGCAGGGCGAGTAGGGGCAAAAACATTCAGTACTTC
>NA|TRBV7-2|TRBD2|TRBJ2-1
CASSSFMSLAGDYNEQFF
TGTGCCAGCAGCTCGTTTATGAGCCTAGCGGGGGACTACAATGAGCAGTTCTTC
>many|TRBV28|TRBD1|TRBJ1-2
CASTIDRATRGYTF
TGTGCCAGCACAATTGACAGGGCCACGCGGGGCTACACCTTC
>NA|TRBV20-1|TRBD2|TRBJ2-5
CSARQLAYQETQYF
TGCAGTGCTAGACAACTAGCGTACCAAGAGACCCAGTACTTC
>NA|TRBV7-9|NA|TRBJ1-2
CASRRDTGYGYTF
TGTGCCAGCAGGCGGGACACTGGCTATGGCTACACCTTC
>many|TRBV27|NA|TRBJ2-4
CASSPRPGQNIQYF
TGTGCCAGCAGTCCTCGACCGGGGCAAAACATTCAGTACTTC
>few|TRBV4-1|NA|TRBJ1-1
CASSQDLGRLNTEAFF
TGCGCCAGCAGCCAAGATCTTGGCAGGTTGAACACTGAAGCTTTCTTT
>many|TRBV6-1|NA|TRBJ2-1
CASRYGGEQFF
TGTGCCAGCAGGTACGGGGGTGAGCAGTTCTTC
>many|TRBV28|NA|TRBJ1-2
CASAPANYNYGYTF
TGTGCCAGCGCGCCAGCCAACTATAACTATGGCTACACCTTC
>NA|TRBV29-1|NA|TRBJ2-3
CSVEDRRSSTDTQYF
TGCAGCGTTGAAGATCGCCGGTCTAGCACAGATACGCAGTATTTT
>few|TRBV20-1|NA|TRBJ2-3
CSARRMRTDTQYF
TGCAGTGCCAGAAGAATGAGGACAGATACGCAGTATTTT
>few|TRBV28|NA|TRBJ2-5
CASSLTSPGRKETQYF
TGTGCCAGCAGTTTAACCTCCCCAGGGAGAAAGGAGACCCAGTACTTC
>many|TRBV4-1|NA|TRBJ2-7
CASSVNYRAGYEQYF
TGCGCCAGCAGCGTTAACTACAGGGCTGGTTACGAGCAGTACTTC
>NA|TRBV20-1|NA|TRBJ2-7
CSARVGSGYDEQYF
TGCAGTGCTAGAGTTGGTAGCGGATATGACGAGCAGTACTTC
>many|TRBV27|NA|TRBJ2-1
CASSSQQGNEQFF
TGTGCCAGCAGCTCGCAACAGGGAAATGAGCAGTTCTTC
>few|TRBV4-3|NA|TRBJ1-2
CASSQDLGHHNYGYTF
TGCGCCAGCAGCCAAGATTTGGGACACCACAACTATGGCTACACCTTC
>NA|TRBV5-1|NA|TRBJ2-5
CASSLVGTGTWETQYF
TGCGCCAGCAGCTTGGTGGGAACTGGAACATGGGAGACCCAGTACTTC